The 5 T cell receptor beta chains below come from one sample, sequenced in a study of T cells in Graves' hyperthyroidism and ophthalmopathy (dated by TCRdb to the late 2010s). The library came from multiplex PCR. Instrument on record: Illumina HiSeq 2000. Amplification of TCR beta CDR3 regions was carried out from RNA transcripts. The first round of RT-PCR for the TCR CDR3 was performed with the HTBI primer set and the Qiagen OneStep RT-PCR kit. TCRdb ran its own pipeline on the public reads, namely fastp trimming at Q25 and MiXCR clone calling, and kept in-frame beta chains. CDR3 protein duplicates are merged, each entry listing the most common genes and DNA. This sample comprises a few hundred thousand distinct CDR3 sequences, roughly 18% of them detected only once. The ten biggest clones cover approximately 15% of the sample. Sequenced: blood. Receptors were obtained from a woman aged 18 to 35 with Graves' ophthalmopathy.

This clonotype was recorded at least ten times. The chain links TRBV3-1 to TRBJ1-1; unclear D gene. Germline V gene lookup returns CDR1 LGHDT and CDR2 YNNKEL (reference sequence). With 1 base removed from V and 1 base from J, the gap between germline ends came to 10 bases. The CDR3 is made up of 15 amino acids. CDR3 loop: CASSQGHPGNTEAFF. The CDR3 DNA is TGTGCCAGCAGCCAAGGTCACCCAGGGAACACTGAAGCTTTCTTT.

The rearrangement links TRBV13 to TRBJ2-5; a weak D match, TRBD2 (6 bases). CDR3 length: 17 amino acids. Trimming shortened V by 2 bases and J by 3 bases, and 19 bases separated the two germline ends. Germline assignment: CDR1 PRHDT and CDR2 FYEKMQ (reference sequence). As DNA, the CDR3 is TGTGCCAGCAGCTTATCGGGAGCGGGCAACGGGGAAGAGACCCAGTACTTC. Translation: CASSLSGAGNGEETQYF.

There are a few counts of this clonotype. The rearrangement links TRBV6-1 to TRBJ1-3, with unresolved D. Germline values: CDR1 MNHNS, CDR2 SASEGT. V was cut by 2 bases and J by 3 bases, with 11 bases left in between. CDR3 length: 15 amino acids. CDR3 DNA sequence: TGTGCCAGCAGTGAATTGGGAGGGATTGGAAACACCATATATTTT. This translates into CASSELGGIGNTIYF.

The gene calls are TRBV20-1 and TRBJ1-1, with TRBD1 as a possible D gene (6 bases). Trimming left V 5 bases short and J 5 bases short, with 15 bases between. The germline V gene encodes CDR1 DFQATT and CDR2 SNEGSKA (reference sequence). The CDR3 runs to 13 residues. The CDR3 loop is CSAGLEGETEAFF. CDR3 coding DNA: TGCAGTGCTGGCTTGGAGGGGGAGACTGAAGCTTTCTTT.

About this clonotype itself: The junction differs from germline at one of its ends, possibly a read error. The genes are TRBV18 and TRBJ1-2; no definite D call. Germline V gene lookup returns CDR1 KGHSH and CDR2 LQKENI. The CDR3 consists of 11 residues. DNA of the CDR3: TGTGCCAGCTCATCTAACTATGGCTGCACCTTC. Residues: CASSSNYGCTF. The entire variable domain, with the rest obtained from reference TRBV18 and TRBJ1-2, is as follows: NAGVMQNPRHLVRRRGQEARLRCSPMKGHSHVYWYRQLPEEGLKFMVYLQKENIIDESGMPKERFSAEFPKEGPSILRIQQVVRGDSAAYFCASSSNYGCTFGSGTRLTVV.